A selection of T cell receptor beta chains follows, all from one sample in a study of blood T cell repertoires in COVID-19. TCRdb's table, derived via immunoSEQ multiplex PCR, lists solely in-frame clones and lacks some. In the table there are roughly 440,000 clones, approximately 88% of which are singletons. Sample: peripheral blood. The source is a woman in her fifties or sixties with COVID-19, enrolled during active disease. CDR3s leave out the opening cysteine and the closing phenylalanine or tryptophan.

J gene,V gene,CDR3 protein
TRBJ1-2,TRBV13,ASRYATGQPYGYT
TRBJ1-1,TRBV6-6,ASSYSTGIEAF
TRBJ1-2,TRBV3-1/TRBV3-2,ASSQDLGYGYT
TRBJ2-1,TRBV7-9,ASHPYGVGWNEQF
TRBJ2-7,TRBV19,ASSTDRGLEQY
TRBJ1-2,TRBV5-6,ASSPVTGNYGYT
TRBJ2-1,TRBV7-3,ASSLAGGPNEQF
TRBJ2-1,TRBV4-1,ASSPSSDEQF
TRBJ1-2,TRBV3-1/TRBV3-2,ASLSQNYGYT
TRBJ1-5,TRBV28,ASSPRTGVSNQPQH
TRBJ1-1,TRBV20-1,SALLGTEAF
TRBJ2-3,TRBV24-1,ATRGTGGADTQY
TRBJ2-1,TRBV9,ASSPIAGGLYEQF
TRBJ2-7,TRBV2,ASSRTSSGGGYEQY
TRBJ1-4,TRBV19,ASRSRSDEKLF
TRBJ2-3,TRBV13,ASSPGRSDTQY
TRBJ2-3,TRBV29-1,SIEQGGWDTQY
TRBJ1-2,TRBV30,AWTNTDVQGYT
TRBJ2-1,TRBV6-6,AGGQARNEQF
TRBJ1-1,TRBV6-2/TRBV6-3,ASSYSGGEGTEAF
TRBJ1-1,TRBV11-3,ASSPQGRDTEAF
TRBJ2-1,TRBV5-1,ASSMNIDNEQF
TRBJ1-1,TRBV30,AWSVGVEGRTEAF
TRBJ2-3,TRBV5-1,ASSLGGAADTQY
TRBJ1-3,TRBV19,ASSIVILAGGFGNTIY
TRBJ1-1,TRBV19,ATSSMPGTEAF
TRBJ2-3,TRBV27,ASSFGVAATDTQY
TRBJ2-2,TRBV5-6,ASSSGGLVGTTGELF
TRBJ1-2,TRBV3-1/TRBV3-2,ASRLFGGRDYGYT
TRBJ2-5,TRBV11-2,ASSLEGTSGVETQY